This record looks at one TCR beta chain sequence and its context. What it binds is not known. A much bigger clone sits one base away, suggesting this may be a read error. Amplified TCR beta CDR3 regions derived from RNA transcripts. A set of HTBI primers served as the primers for a first-round RT-PCR of the TCR CDR3. TCRdb used MiXCR to reprocess the multiplex PCR reads, holding one entry per CDR3 protein. Of around 620,000 distinct CDR3 sequences in the sample, roughly 16% are singletons; the top ten hold less than 4.5%. If no ophthalmopathy progression occurred within 18 months, Graves' hyperthyroidism was stable. Diagnostic decisions used clinical symptoms, serum thyroxine and TRAb, thyroid ultrasound and orbital computed tomography. The entry originates in a study of T cells in Graves' hyperthyroidism and ophthalmopathy. In the study overall: Peripheral blood was collected at initial diagnosis, before any treatment.

Study findings and constraints: Researchers report that a 13 V-J model separated ophthalmopathy from stable hyperthyroidism.

The sequence was collected from a woman aged 25 to 39 with Graves' hyperthyroidism. Input material: blood.

Here the CDR3 DNA reads TGTGCCAGCAGCTGGTCTAGCGGGGCCTTCTCCTACGAGCAGTACTTC. This encodes CASSWSSGAFSYEQYF. V usage is TRBV7-2 and J usage is TRBJ2-7, with 9 nucleotides matching TRBD2. Germline lookup yields CDR1 SGHTA and CDR2 FQGNSA. This CDR3 spans 16 amino acids. Unmatched junction bases numbered 7, after V lost 4 bases and J lost 0 bases.